Included here is one TCR beta chain sequence, with context. Its antigen remains unidentified. 13 Jbeta primers and 60 Vbeta primers were used for the PCR. TCRdb keeps only in-frame clones here, not all; method: immunoSEQ multiplex PCR. The sample records more than 130,000 clones, about 75% being singletons. The CDR3 has 16 amino acids. The ends were cut back, 4 bases at V and 5 bases at J, with 20 bases in the middle. Germline loops: CDR1 LGHNA, CDR2 YNFKEQ. The record originates from a study of cytomegalovirus exposure and HLA in healthy donors. Study results and limitations: Rarity characterized most TCR sequences, yet some public TCRs appeared in many donors. Analysis was carried out at a later point, and it linked a missense DCLRE1C variant to TCR beta V- and J-gene trimming.

This sequence joins TRBV4-2 and TRBJ1-2; TRBD1 might be the D (6 bases). Sequenced input: PBMCs. The TCR comes from a man younger than 35 in good health and CMV-seronegative. For the CDR3, the DNA is TGTGCCAGCAGCCCAAACTCAAACCCCGGGACATATGGCTACACCTTC. It specifies CASSPNSNPGTYGYTF.